The 2 T cell receptor beta chains given below trace back to one sample, sequenced in a study of shared clonotypes between healthy human individuals. Libraries were prepared by immunoSEQ multiplex PCR; TCRdb keeps only in-frame clonotypes and omits some of them. The sample lists about 340,000 clones; 73% were seen once. Input material: memory CD4+ T cells sorted from blood. Subset here: CD45RA-negative fraction. The receptors were gathered from a young man in good health.

This clone was seen only a few times. The chain employs TRBV11-2 and TRBJ1-2; TRBD1 agrees at 7 bases. The junction had 9 bases not matched to a gene; V was cut back by 5 bases and J by 3 bases. Germline CDR1 reads SGHAT; CDR2 reads FQNNGV. The CDR3 runs 15 residues. The CDR3 DNA reads as TGTGCCAGCAGCATAGCGTTCGGGACAGACTATGGCTACACCTTC. This gives the protein CASSIAFGTDYGYTF.

The chain employs TRBV7-2 and TRBJ2-5; 12 bases line up with TRBD2. Germline V CDR1 and CDR2: SGHTA, FQGNSA. CDR3 length: 14 amino acids. The ends lost 11 bases at V and 5 bases at J; junction bases unmatched: 9. CDR3 DNA sequence: TGTGCCGGAGCAGGACTAGCGGGAACGGAGACCCAGTACTTC. Protein: CAGAGLAGTETQYF.